This TCR beta chain originates from a study of post-analysis software for immune sequencing data. Overall study: The disease courses spanned relapsing-remitting, secondary progressive and progressive-relapsing forms of multiple sclerosis. Broader study findings: A handful of TRBV segments were more frequent in patients than controls; TRBV5-6, TRBV5-1 and TRBV20-1 belonged to this group. F-measure co-clustering was strong for batch-matched samples. Controls showed significantly higher normalized Chao1 diversity than did multiple sclerosis patients.

As to this clonotype: Its antigen is still unknown.

Presence of unique molecular identifiers characterized the TCR beta cDNA libraries. Input populations of roughly 0.85 to 11 million T cells gave rise to some 500,000 cDNA molecules. A single record per CDR3 protein comes from TCRdb applying MiXCR to the PCR reads. Of roughly 570,000 distinct CDR3 sequences in the sample, around a third were seen once. The V and J ends lost 0 bases and 2 bases, in that order; junction bases with no gene match: 4. Germline-derived CDR1 and CDR2 are SGDLS and YYNGEE. CDR3 size: 15 residues. This rearrangement joins TRBV9 to TRBJ2-5; TRBD1 agrees at 7 bases. Sequencing was carried out using blood. The source of this sequence is a girl aged 2-17 years with multiple sclerosis. CDR3 protein: CASSVARTGQETQYF. DNA for the CDR3: TGTGCCAGCAGCGTAGCCCGGACAGGTCAAGAGACCCAGTACTTC.